This T cell receptor beta chain was sequenced in a study of T cell repertoires in cytomegalovirus infection. Study-level information: Public TCR beta signature analysis indicated the presence of both CMV infection and matching HLA type. General observations from the study: Of the TCR beta families, the public ones yielded a cumulative frequency that identified carriers of CMV plus the relevant HLA. Within the response measured ex vivo, HLA-C-restricted CMV-specific TCR beta clonotypes were dominant.

There are a few counts of this clonotype. The antigen remains unidentified. TCRdb re-called the reads with MiXCR, one entry per CDR3 protein. Of fewer than 550,000 distinct CDR3 sequences listed, 16% are singletons. Germline V CDR1 and CDR2: MNHEY, SVGAGI. CDR3 length: 14 residues. V was shortened by 6 bases and J by 4 bases, with 15 bases between the two germline ends. Material for sequencing was CD8+ T cells from PBMCs. The sequence came from a human donor in good health (CMV status not recorded). Some clones in this sample may be carry-over from other donors' samples. The V and J genes are TRBV6-5 and TRBJ1-1; D possibly corresponds to TRBD1 (5 bases). CDR3 residues: CASSQRGRATEAFF. DNA for the CDR3: TGTGCCAGCAGCCAGAGGGGCAGGGCCACTGAAGCTTTCTTT.